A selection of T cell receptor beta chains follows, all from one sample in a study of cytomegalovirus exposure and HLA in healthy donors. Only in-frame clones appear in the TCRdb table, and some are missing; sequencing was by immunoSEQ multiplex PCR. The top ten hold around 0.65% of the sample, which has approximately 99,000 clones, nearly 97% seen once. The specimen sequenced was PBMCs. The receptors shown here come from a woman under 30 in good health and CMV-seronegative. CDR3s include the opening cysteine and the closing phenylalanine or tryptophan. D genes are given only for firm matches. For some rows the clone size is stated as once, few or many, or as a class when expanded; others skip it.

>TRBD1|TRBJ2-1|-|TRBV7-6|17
CASSLPTTGGRHNEQFF
TGTGCCAGCAGCTTACCGACAACAGGGGGCCGCCACAATGAGCAGTTCTTC
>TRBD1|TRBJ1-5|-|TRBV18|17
CASSQQGAGGLNQPQHF
TGTGCCAGCTCACAACAGGGGGCAGGGGGCCTCAATCAGCCCCAGCATTTT
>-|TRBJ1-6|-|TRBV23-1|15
CASSQSNSDNSPLHF
TGCGCCAGCAGTCAATCGAATTCGGATAATTCACCCCTCCACTTT
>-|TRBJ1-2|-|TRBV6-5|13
CASSYEGAYGYTF
TGTGCCAGCAGTTACGAAGGGGCATATGGCTACACCTTC
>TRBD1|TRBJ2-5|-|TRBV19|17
CASSPLSRPGGRETQYF
TGTGCCAGTAGTCCCCTAAGCAGGCCAGGGGGTCGAGAGACCCAGTACTTC
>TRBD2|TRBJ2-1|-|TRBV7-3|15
CASSSLTSGDNEQFF
TGTGCCAGCAGCTCCCTGACTAGCGGGGACAATGAGCAGTTCTTC
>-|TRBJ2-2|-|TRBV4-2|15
CASSPHSGVGGELFF
TGTGCCAGCAGCCCTCACTCAGGGGTAGGCGGGGAGCTGTTTTTT
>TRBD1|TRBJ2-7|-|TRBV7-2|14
CASSFDRGTYEQYF
TGTGCCAGCAGCTTCGACAGGGGAACCTACGAGCAGTACTTC
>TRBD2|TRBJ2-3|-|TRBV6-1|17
CASSETGLAGGEDTQYF
TGTGCCAGCAGTGAAACGGGACTAGCGGGGGGGGAAGATACGCAGTATTTT
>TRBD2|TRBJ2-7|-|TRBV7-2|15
CASSLLAGVSYEQYF
TGTGCCAGCAGCTTACTAGCGGGGGTGTCCTACGAGCAGTACTTC
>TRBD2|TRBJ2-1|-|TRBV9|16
CASTRGWASGGNEQFF
TGTGCCAGCACCCGAGGTTGGGCTAGCGGGGGGAATGAGCAGTTCTTC
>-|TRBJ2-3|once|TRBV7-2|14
CASNLGGPTDTQYF
TGTGCCAGCAACCTCGGGGGGCCCACAGATACGCAGTATTTT
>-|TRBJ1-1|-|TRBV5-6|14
CASSFGRGNTEAFF
TGTGCCAGCAGCTTCGGCAGGGGAAACACTGAAGCTTTCTTT
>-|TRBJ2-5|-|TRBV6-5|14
CASSSPGLAETQYF
TGTGCCAGCAGTTCCCCTGGTCTGGCAGAGACCCAGTACTTC
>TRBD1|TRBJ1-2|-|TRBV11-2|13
CASSLDREGGYTF
TGTGCCAGCAGCTTGGACAGGGAGGGTGGCTACACCTTC
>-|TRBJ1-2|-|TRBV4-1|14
CASSQSGQNYGYTF
TGCGCCAGCAGCCAAAGCGGACAGAACTATGGCTACACCTTC
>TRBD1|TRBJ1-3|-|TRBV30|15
CAWSVNRGYGNTIYF
TGTGCCTGGAGTGTTAACAGGGGCTACGGAAACACCATATATTTT
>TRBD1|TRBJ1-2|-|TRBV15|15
CATSAPGQGIYGYTF
TGTGCCACCAGCGCCCCGGGACAGGGGATCTATGGCTACACCTTC
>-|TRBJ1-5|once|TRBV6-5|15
CASSYARGGAQPQHF
TGTGCCAGCAGTTACGCCAGAGGGGGGGCCCAGCCCCAGCATTTT
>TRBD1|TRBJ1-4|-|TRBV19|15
CASSFRTGGNEKLFF
TGTGCCAGTAGTTTCCGGACAGGGGGTAATGAAAAACTGTTTTTT
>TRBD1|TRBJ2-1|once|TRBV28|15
CASSFPGDRGNEQFF
TGTGCCAGCAGTTTTCCCGGGGACAGGGGCAATGAGCAGTTCTTC
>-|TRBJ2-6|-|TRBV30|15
CAWSQGVSGANVLTF
TGTGCCTGGAGTCAGGGCGTATCTGGGGCCAACGTCCTGACTTTC
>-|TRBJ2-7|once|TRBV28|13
CASSTNNNYEQYF
TGTGCCAGCAGTACGAACAATAACTACGAGCAGTACTTC
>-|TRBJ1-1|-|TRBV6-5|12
CASTSTVGEAFF
TGTGCCAGCACCTCGACAGTCGGTGAAGCTTTCTTT